This T cell receptor beta chain originates from a study of T cell responses to AZD1222 COVID-19 vaccine. The overall study: Pooled together were second doses at about 4 or about 12 weeks. Broader study findings: Recipients of two AZD1222 doses showed rising Spike-specific TCR breadth and depth. Within unmutated variant regions lay the reported targets of nearly half of spike-specific TCRs.

The CDR3 length is 15 residues. With respect to this clone: What it binds is not known.

Clones were read by immunoSEQ multiplex PCR, and TCRdb kept only the in-frame ones, dropping some. Among about 87,000 clones listed, approximately 87% were seen once. This TCR was sampled from an adult in good health. This chain links TRBV21-1 with TRBJ1-1; the table assigns TRBD1, which was not confirmed against the DNA. TRBV21-1 is given as a pseudogene. Here the sequenced sample was peripheral blood, taken on day 0 of AZD1222 vaccination. The chain's CDR3 is CASSKVRGGAEEAFF. The CDR3 region has the DNA TGTGCCAGCAGCAAAGTTAGGGGTGGGGCAGAAGAAGCTTTCTTT.